The present TCR beta chain was sequenced within a study of early T cells in non-severe SARS-CoV-2 infection. About the study: The input, bulk RNA from unsorted whole blood, was sequenced, and chains were unpaired.

This clonotype came up many times. The target antigen is unknown. Unique molecular identifiers tagged individual cDNA molecules. MiXCR, applied by TCRdb to the 5' RACE reads, yields one record per CDR3 protein. The sample has fewer than 120,000 distinct CDR3 sequences, 10% to 15% seen once. Study findings and constraints: Lookups in VDJdb leaned toward anti-spike CD8 responses and missed private and CD4 specificities.

The ends were cut back, 8 bases at V and 5 bases at J, with 15 bases in the middle. The CDR3 spans 14 residues. Here the sequenced sample was whole blood, taken at baseline. V and J are TRBV12-3 or TRBV12-4 and TRBJ1-4, with no clear D. The clonotype was recovered from an adult who was a healthcare worker with PCR-confirmed SARS-CoV-2 infection or an uninfected control (not recorded which). The CDR3 loop reads CASGLERANEKLFF. CDR3 sequence (DNA): TGTGCCAGCGGGCTGGAGAGGGCAAATGAAAAACTGTTTTTT.